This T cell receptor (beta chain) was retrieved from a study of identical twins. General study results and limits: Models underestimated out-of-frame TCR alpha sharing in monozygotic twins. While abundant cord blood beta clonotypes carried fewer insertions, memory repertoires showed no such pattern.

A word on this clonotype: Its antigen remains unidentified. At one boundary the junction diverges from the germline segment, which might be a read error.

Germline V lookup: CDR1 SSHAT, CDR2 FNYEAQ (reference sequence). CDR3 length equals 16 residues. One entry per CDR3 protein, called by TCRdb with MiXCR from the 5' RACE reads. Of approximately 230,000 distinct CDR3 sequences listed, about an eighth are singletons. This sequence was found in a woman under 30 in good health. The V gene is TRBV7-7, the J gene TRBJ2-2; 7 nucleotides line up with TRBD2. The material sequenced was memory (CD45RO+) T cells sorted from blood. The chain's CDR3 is CASSPQWTSGTGELFF. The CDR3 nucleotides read TGTGCTAGCAGCCCGCAGTGGACTAGTGGCACCGGGGAGCTGTTTTTT.